These 22 T cell receptor beta chains were all obtained from the same sample, sequenced in a study of radiation and T cells in renal cell carcinoma. Noted time point: blood 2 weeks post-SBRT. Treatment here: 15 Gy SBRT to primary tumor, nephrectomy 4 weeks later. Only in-frame clones appear in the TCRdb table, and some are missing; sequencing was by immunoSEQ multiplex PCR. The sample yields around 86,000 clones, 80% to 90% seen once. The source material was blood, sampled from a patient whose treatment included radiotherapy and nephrectomy. The source is a woman aged 45-59 years with renal cell carcinoma.

The V gene is TRBV5-8, the J gene TRBJ2-1, with TRBD1 matching over 8 bases. The J segment lost 3 bases and the V segment lost 4 bases, leaving 6 bases of the junction unmatched. Looked up from germline, CDR1 is SGHTS and CDR2 is YDEGEE. This CDR3 comprises 15 residues. CDR3 nucleotides: TGTGCCAGCAGCCACCTGGACAGGGTCTACAATGAGCAGTTCTTC. As protein: CASSHLDRVYNEQFF. Variable domain in full (rest from reference TRBV5-8 and TRBJ2-1): EAGVTQSPTHLIKTRGQQATLRCSPISGHTSVYWYQQALGLGLQFLLWYDEGEERNRGNFPPRFSGRQFPNYSSELNVNALELEDSALYLCASSHLDRVYNEQFFGPGTRLTVL.

The chain combines TRBV14 with TRBJ2-7; D call uncertain. Germline CDR1 reads SGHDN; CDR2 reads FVKESK. Trimming removed 3 bases at V and 13 bases at J, with 16 bases between. The CDR3 contains 12 residues. The CDR3 region has the DNA TGTGCCAGCAGCCAGGATAGGACGTCCCCTTACTTC. This gives the protein CASSQDRTSPYF.

For this clone: Other DNA sequences in the same sample also yield this CDR3. CDR3 loop: CASSTPTGSGNTIYF. CDR3 DNA: TGTGCCAGTAGTACCCCTACAGGGTCTGGAAACACCATATATTTT. The chain has TRBV19 and TRBJ1-3; D is perhaps TRBD1 (6 bases). V lost 4 bases to trimming and J lost 1 base, with 11 bases between them. Germline V lookup: CDR1 LNHDA, CDR2 SQIVND (reference sequence). CDR3 length: 15 amino acids. Based on the CDR3 plus reference TRBV19 and TRBJ1-3, the full variable domain is DGGITQSPKYLFRKEGQNVTLSCEQNLNHDAMYWYRQDPGQGLRLIYYSQIVNDFQKGDIAEGYSVSREKKESFPLTVTSAQKNPTAFYLCASSTPTGSGNTIYFGEGSWLTVV.

The chain joins TRBV7-2 to TRBJ1-1; D gene unclear. V was shortened by 0 bases and J by 8 bases, with 7 bases between the two germline ends. This CDR3 spans 12 amino acids. From germline, CDR1 is SGHTA and CDR2 FQGNSA. CDR3 amino acids: CASSLAVGEAFF. For the CDR3, the DNA is TGTGCCAGCAGCTTAGCTGTAGGGGAAGCTTTCTTT.

This clone has more than one count but fewer than ten. The chain combines TRBV28 with TRBJ1-1; possible D gene TRBD1, 6 bases. V lost 5 bases and J lost 3, with 7 bases in between. The CDR3 is 12 amino acids. CDR1 MDHEN and CDR2 SYDVKM come from the germline V gene. The DNA of the CDR3 is TGTGCCAGCAGTCCAGGGGACACTGAAGCTTTCTTT. This gives the protein CASSPGDTEAFF.

The rearrangement uses TRBV5-8 and TRBJ2-3; tentative D call: TRBD1 (6 bases). Germline V gene data show CDR1 as SGHTS and CDR2 as YDEGEE. V lost 4 bases and J lost 3, with 18 bases in between. This CDR3 is built from 16 residues. This chain's CDR3 is CASSLGGPGETDTQYF. The CDR3 bases are TGTGCCAGCAGCCTTGGGGGCCCAGGGGAGACAGATACGCAGTATTTT. The entire variable domain, with the rest obtained from reference TRBV5-8 and TRBJ2-3, is as follows: EAGVTQSPTHLIKTRGQQATLRCSPISGHTSVYWYQQALGLGLQFLLWYDEGEERNRGNFPPRFSGRQFPNYSSELNVNALELEDSALYLCASSLGGPGETDTQYFGPGTRLTVL.

About this clone itself: Other DNA sequences in this specimen translate into the identical CDR3. CDR3 bases: TGTGCCAGCAGTGAAAGGCGACTAGGCGGCTACACCTTC. It encodes CASSERRLGGYTF. The J gene is TRBJ1-2, the V gene TRBV25-1; no clear D gene. V lost 2 bases, J lost 8 bases, and 12 bases lay in between. CDR1 is MGHDK, CDR2 SYGVNS, per germline. This CDR3 is built from 13 residues.

J is TRBJ2-7 and V is TRBV4-1; 8 nucleotides line up with TRBD1. The germline CDR1 and CDR2 sequences are MGHRA and YSYEKL. CDR3 length equals 15 residues. V lost 3 bases to trimming and J lost 6 bases; unmatched junction nucleotides: 10. The CDR3, as DNA: TGCGCCAGCAGCCACGTAACCGGGACAGGCCCCGAGCAGTACTTC. It yields the protein CASSHVTGTGPEQYF.

The sample holds a few counts of this clone. CDR3 loop: CASSVDRGGSPLHF. The CDR3 DNA reads TGTGCCAGCAGTGTAGACAGGGGAGGTTCACCCCTCCACTTT. The chain links TRBV21-1 to TRBJ1-6; the D segment call TRBD1 is taken from the table without a DNA check. TRBV21-1 is designated a pseudogene. This CDR3 region has 14 residues.

CDR3 bases: TGTGCCAGCAGTTTAAACTCTGGAAACACCATATATTTT. This translates into CASSLNSGNTIYF. The chain links TRBV27 to TRBJ1-3, with D uncertain. Trimming stripped 2 bases from V and 0 bases from J, with 2 bases between. The germline CDR1 and CDR2 sequences are MNHEY and SMNVEV (reference sequence). The CDR3 is made up of 13 amino acids.

V usage is TRBV5-6 and J usage is TRBJ1-5, with D perhaps TRBD1 (5 bases). Trimming pared 5 bases from V and 1 base from J, leaving 16 bases between. There are 16 residues in the CDR3. Germline V gene sequence: CDR1 SGHDT, CDR2 YYEEEE. The CDR3 spells CASSRRGEESNQPQHF. CDR3 coding DNA: TGTGCCAGCAGTCGGCGAGGGGAGGAAAGCAATCAGCCCCAGCATTTT.

This rearrangement joins TRBV7-2 to TRBJ1-1; no firm D call. Trimming left V 8 bases short and J 1 base short, with 11 bases between. Per germline, CDR1 SGHTA and CDR2 FQGNSA. This CDR3 comprises 13 residues. CDR3 in DNA: TGTGCCAGCCGAAGGACGGGGAACACTGAAGCTTTCTTT. This codes for CASRRTGNTEAFF.

V is TRBV14 and J is TRBJ2-4, with 9 nucleotides matching TRBD1. The CDR3 runs to 14 residues. V lost 3 bases and J lost 8; bases outside the gene matches: 5. Germline assignment: CDR1 SGHDN and CDR2 FVKESK. The CDR3 protein is CASSQTGGGYIQYF. CDR3 nucleotides: TGTGCCAGCAGCCAGACAGGGGGAGGTTACATTCAGTACTTC.

The rearrangement uses TRBV6-6 and TRBJ1-5, with D uncertain. This CDR3 is 13 amino acids long. V lost 4 bases, J lost 15 bases, and 19 bases lay in between. Germline V CDR1 and CDR2: MNHNY, SVGAGI (reference sequence). For the CDR3, the DNA is TGTGCCAGCAGTTTGCCTGGCGGGCGGGATCGGCATTTT. Translating gives CASSLPGGRDRHF.

CDR3 nucleotides: TGTGCCAGCAGTGAAGCCTTCAGCTCCTGGGGGGAGTACTTC. Its translation: CASSEAFSSWGEYF. V usage is TRBV2 and J usage is TRBJ2-7; perhaps TRBD2 as D (6 bases). Germline V gene sequence: CDR1 SNHLY, CDR2 FYNNEI. The V and J ends lost 0 bases and 11 bases respectively, with 17 bases between them. The CDR3 has 14 amino acids.

In DNA, the CDR3 is TGTGCCAGCAGCCAAGATCGCGACGAGCAGTACTTC. This sequence encodes CASSQDRDEQYF. V is TRBV4-2 and J is TRBJ2-7, with D unresolved. CDR1 and CDR2 (germline): LGHNA, YNFKEQ. The CDR3 totals 12 residues. V was trimmed by 0 bases and J by 5 bases, leaving 5 bases between them.

The rearrangement links TRBV9 to TRBJ2-2, with D tentatively TRBD2 (5 bases). The CDR3 has 16 amino acids. Trimming removed 0 bases from V and 5 bases from J, with 14 bases in between. CDR1 and CDR2 from the germline V gene are SGDLS and YYNGEE. The CDR3 here is CASSVAPIQRTGELFF. CDR3 nucleotides: TGTGCCAGCAGCGTAGCGCCCATCCAGCGGACCGGGGAGCTGTTTTTT.

This clone was observed once. The chain uses TRBV6-5 and TRBJ2-7; D may be TRBD2 (6 bases). V shed 7 bases and J shed 2 bases, with 18 bases lying between them. Germline V gene lookup returns CDR1 MNHEY and CDR2 SVGAGI. This CDR3 spans 15 amino acids. The CDR3 loop is CASTRGVAETYEQYF. CDR3 DNA sequence: TGTGCCAGCACTCGGGGAGTAGCGGAAACCTACGAGCAGTACTTC.

This clone has more than one count but fewer than ten. This chain links TRBV28 with TRBJ1-5, with a possible D match to TRBD1 (5 bases). Trimming pared 6 bases from V and 5 bases from J, leaving 14 bases between. Looked up from germline, CDR1 is MDHEN and CDR2 is SYDVKM. This CDR3 is 14 amino acids long. This CDR3 is CASRPPGRHQPQHF. In DNA, the CDR3 is TGTGCCAGCAGACCTCCGGGACGGCATCAGCCCCAGCATTTT.

The chain combines TRBV25-1 with TRBJ1-4; 11 nucleotides agree with TRBD1. Germline V gene sequence: CDR1 MGHDK, CDR2 SYGVNS. The CDR3 is 16 amino acids. After removal of 3 bases from V and 7 bases from J, the junction contained 7 bases not matched to a gene. The CDR3 sequence: CASSDSGQGASEKLFF. The CDR3 DNA follows: TGTGCCAGCAGTGACTCAGGACAGGGGGCTTCTGAAAAACTGTTTTTT.

This chain connects TRBV14 to TRBJ1-1, with no clear D. This CDR3 spans 14 amino acids. V was shortened by 4 bases and J by 6 bases, with 15 bases between the two germline ends. Germline loops: CDR1 SGHDN, CDR2 FVKESK. CDR3 region: CASSLPPPGAEAFF. CDR3 DNA: TGTGCCAGCAGCCTACCCCCTCCCGGCGCTGAAGCTTTCTTT.

The chain uses TRBV14 and TRBJ1-5; D remains ambiguous. Germline V CDR1 and CDR2: SGHDN, FVKESK. The V end lost 3 bases, the J end lost 0 bases, and 6 bases lay between the germline ends. This CDR3 has 14 amino acids. CDR3 in amino acids: CASSHGDSNQPQHF. In DNA, the CDR3 is TGTGCCAGCAGCCACGGGGATAGCAATCAGCCCCAGCATTTT.